One and the same sample provided the 22 T cell receptor beta chains below, sequenced in a study of blood T cell repertoires in COVID-19. Sequenced by immunoSEQ multiplex PCR; TCRdb stores in-frame clones only, minus some. Among around 72,000 clones listed, around 82% were seen once. Sequencing input: peripheral blood. The receptor source for this set is a woman aged 55-69 years with acute or convalescent COVID-19.

The table lists this clone with a few counts. The chain joins TRBV10-3 to TRBJ2-2; 9 bases line up with TRBD1. This CDR3 contains 17 residues. V dropped 3 bases and J dropped 2; count of bases not matched to a gene: 7. Germline CDR1 is ENHRY and CDR2 is SYGVKD. This CDR3 reads CAISDGQGTPNTGELFF. The DNA for the CDR3 is TGTGCCATCAGTGACGGACAGGGGACCCCTAACACCGGGGAGCTGTTTTTT.

The chain has TRBV7-9 and TRBJ1-1; D unclear. Germline lookup yields CDR1 SEHNR and CDR2 FQNEAQ (reference sequence). The V end lost 2 bases, the J end lost 10 bases, and 14 bases lay between the germline ends. The CDR3 has 13 amino acids. CDR3 bases: TGTGCCAGCAGCTTAAAAACTCCTGCAGGAGCTTTCTTT. Translated: CASSLKTPAGAFF.

The genes are TRBV5-1 and TRBJ2-3; 10 bases match TRBD1. The ends lost 5 bases at V and 6 bases at J; junction bases unmatched: 6. The CDR3 runs to 14 residues. Per germline, CDR1 SGHRS and CDR2 YFSETQ. The CDR3 here is CASRRQGAGDTQYF. CDR3 sequence (DNA): TGCGCCAGCAGGAGACAGGGGGCGGGGGATACGCAGTATTTT.

The rearrangement joins TRBV5-1 to TRBJ2-5; 12 positions agree with TRBD2. Germline-derived CDR1 and CDR2 are SGHRS and YFSETQ. The CDR3 extends over 18 amino acids. V gave up 0 bases and J gave up 5 bases; unmatched junction bases: 11. Here the CDR3 DNA reads TGCGCCAGCAGCTTGGCTCTGGCTAGCGGGGGGGCCGGGGAGACCCAGTACTTC. Encoded protein: CASSLALASGGAGETQYF.

The gene calls are TRBV6-5 and TRBJ1-5; 10 bases are shared with TRBD1. This CDR3 has 15 amino acids. With V trimmed by 6 bases and J by 5 bases, 7 bases remained unmatched. Germline CDR1 is MNHEY and CDR2 is SVGAGI. Here the CDR3 DNA reads TGTGCCAGCAGATCTTGGGGACAGGGGTATCAGCCCCAGCATTTT. Amino acids: CASRSWGQGYQPQHF.

The CDR3 is CASSTIPGPNTEAFF. The CDR3 DNA is TGTGCCAGCAGTACCATTCCAGGGCCGAACACTGAAGCTTTCTTT. V is TRBV6-5 and J is TRBJ1-1, with a tentative D call TRBD1 (5 bases). CDR3 length equals 15 residues. Trimming shortened V by 5 bases and J by 1 base, and 14 bases separated the two germline ends. CDR1 MNHEY and CDR2 SVGAGI come from the germline V gene.

The chain joins TRBV19 to TRBJ1-4; D is ambiguous. CDR1 and CDR2 (germline): LNHDA, SQIVND (reference sequence). This CDR3 spans 11 amino acids. Trimming cost V 5 bases and J 8 bases, with 6 bases left between them. CDR3 residues: CASSVSEKLFF. The CDR3 region has the DNA TGTGCCAGTAGTGTATCCGAAAAACTGTTTTTT.

This chain connects TRBV9 to TRBJ2-2, with 9 bases matching TRBD2. From germline, CDR1 is SGDLS and CDR2 YYNGEE. The CDR3 covers 15 residues. Trimming removed 0 bases from V and 6 bases from J; junction bases left unmatched: 3. This chain's CDR3 is CASSVGGGASGELFF. The CDR3 DNA reads TGTGCCAGCAGCGTAGGCGGGGGGGCCTCCGGGGAGCTGTTTTTT.

The gene calls are TRBV24-1 and TRBJ2-1; 8 nucleotides agree with TRBD2. CDR3 length: 15 amino acids. The germline V gene encodes CDR1 KGHDR and CDR2 SFDVKD. V was clipped by 4 bases and J by 2 bases; unmatched bases: 3. CDR3 nucleotide sequence: TGTGCCACCAGTGAACGGGGGGGCCCCTACAATGAGCAGTTCTTC. It is translated as CATSERGGPYNEQFF.

The chain carries TRBV2 and TRBJ2-1; 9 positions match TRBD1. V lost 3 bases to trimming and J lost 4 bases; unmatched junction nucleotides: 7. Germline-derived CDR1 and CDR2 are SNHLY and FYNNEI. The CDR3 consists of 16 residues. The CDR3 DNA follows: TGTGCCAGCAGTGATCCCTTGGGACAGGGTTACAATGAGCAGTTCTTC. As protein: CASSDPLGQGYNEQFF. The full variable domain, rest sourced from reference TRBV2 and TRBJ2-1, is EPEVTQTPSHQVTQMGQEVILRCVPISNHLYFYWYRQILGQKVEFLVSFYNNEISEKSEIFDDQFSVERPDGSNFTLKIRSTKLEDSAMYFCASSDPLGQGYNEQFFGPGTRLTVL.

The J gene is TRBJ2-3, the V gene TRBV10-2; possibly TRBD2 for D (5 bases). Germline V gene data show CDR1 as WSHSY and CDR2 as SAAADI. This CDR3 has 15 residues. V was cut by 6 bases and J by 4 bases, with 17 bases left in between. CDR3: CASSPTRGYADTQYF. The CDR3 bases are TGCGCCAGCAGCCCCACTAGAGGGTACGCAGATACGCAGTATTTT.

This chain connects TRBV4-1 to TRBJ1-1; D ambiguous. The CDR3 has 13 residues. V was shortened by 3 bases and J by 5 bases, with 10 bases between the two germline ends. From germline, CDR1 is MGHRA and CDR2 YSYEKL. DNA of the CDR3: TGCGCCAGCAGCCACGGGATCGAAACTGAAGCTTTCTTT. Encoded protein: CASSHGIETEAFF.

The CDR3 reads CASSLARGMNTEAFF. In DNA, the CDR3 is TGTGCCAGCAGCTTGGCACGGGGAATGAACACTGAAGCTTTCTTT. This chain connects TRBV5-5 to TRBJ1-1; D is unclear. Trimming removed 0 bases from V and 0 bases from J, with 9 bases in between. CDR1 is SGHKS, CDR2 YYEKEE, per germline (reference sequence). This CDR3 comprises 15 residues.

The chain joins TRBV4-1 to TRBJ1-2, with TRBD1 matching 12 bases. This CDR3 is built from 17 residues. The J segment lost 7 bases and the V segment lost 0 bases, leaving 9 bases of the junction unmatched. CDR1 is MGHRA and CDR2 is YSYEKL in the germline V gene. In DNA, the CDR3 is TGCGCCAGCAGCCAAGATCAGGGACAGGGGGCGCGGTTTGGCTACACCTTC. Translation gives CASSQDQGQGARFGYTF.

The rearrangement links TRBV10-3 to TRBJ1-2; D may be TRBD1 (6 bases). The CDR3 loop spans 13 amino acids. Trimming took 3 bases from V and 8 from J, leaving 13 bases between them. In germline, CDR1 is ENHRY, CDR2 SYGVKD. The CDR3 sequence: CAISESGVQGYTF. The CDR3 nucleotides read TGTGCCATCAGTGAATCAGGGGTTCAAGGCTACACCTTC.

The CDR3 loop is CASSVGVGALTYEQYF. CDR3 nucleotide sequence: TGTGCCAGCAGCGTAGGTGTGGGGGCCCTTACCTACGAGCAGTACTTC. The chain uses TRBV9 and TRBJ2-7, with D tentatively TRBD1 (6 bases). The CDR3 covers 16 residues. Germline V gives CDR1 SGDLS, CDR2 YYNGEE. V was cut by 0 bases and J by 2 bases, with 15 bases left in between.

The chain employs TRBV27 and TRBJ2-7; no definite D call. This CDR3 has 13 amino acids. The germline V and J ends were trimmed by 5 bases and 7 bases, with 15 bases remaining between them. Germline CDR1 MNHEY, CDR2 SMNVEV (reference sequence). CDR3 loop: CASSPPGLREQYF. CDR3 nucleotides: TGTGCCAGCAGTCCCCCTGGGCTCCGGGAGCAGTACTTC.

This clone appeared a few times. The chain carries TRBV27 and TRBJ2-5; TRBD2 is a possible D gene (5 bases). This CDR3 is built from 16 residues. The V and J ends lost 2 bases and 5 bases respectively, with 18 bases between them. CDR1 and CDR2 from the germline V gene are MNHEY and SMNVEV (reference sequence). CDR3 sequence (DNA): TGTGCCAGCAGTTTAACTAACCGGGGAAGGGCGGAGACCCAGTACTTC. This gives the protein CASSLTNRGRAETQYF.

The rearrangement links TRBV19 to TRBJ2-2, with 8 positions matching TRBD1. Per germline, CDR1 LNHDA and CDR2 SQIVND (reference sequence). This CDR3 has 12 residues. V dropped 8 bases and J dropped 6; count of bases not matched to a gene: 2. The CDR3 DNA sequence: TGTGCCAGTGGACAGGGTGCCGGGGAGCTGTTTTTT. Protein product: CASGQGAGELFF.

The rearrangement uses TRBV5-5 and TRBJ1-5, with D possibly TRBD1 on 6 matching bases. CDR3 length: 15 amino acids. V lost 4 bases, J lost 4 bases, and 15 bases lay in between. CDR1 SGHKS and CDR2 YYEKEE come from the germline V gene (reference sequence). Here the CDR3 DNA reads TGTGCCAGCAGCCCGGACAGTTTCCAAAATCAGCCCCAGCATTTT. Amino acid sequence: CASSPDSFQNQPQHF.

The chain has TRBV10-1 and TRBJ2-2; a weak D match, TRBD1 (6 bases). Per germline, CDR1 WNHNN and CDR2 SYGVQD (reference sequence). The CDR3 has 16 residues. V was shortened by 0 bases and J by 3 bases, with 11 bases between the two germline ends. The DNA of the CDR3 is TGCGCCAGCAGTGAGTCGAAGACAGGTTACACCGGGGAGCTGTTTTTT. Translation gives CASSESKTGYTGELFF.

The rearrangement uses TRBV5-1 and TRBJ2-2, with a possible D match to TRBD1 (6 bases). Trimming removed 1 base at V and 5 bases at J, with 12 bases between. The CDR3 is 15 amino acids. CDR1 and CDR2 from the germline V gene are SGHRS and YFSETQ. The CDR3 loop is CASSLSQGNTGELFF. The DNA of the CDR3 is TGCGCCAGCAGCTTGTCCCAGGGGAATACCGGGGAGCTGTTTTTT.